This T cell receptor beta chain appears in the sequencing data of a study of sequential checkpoint blockade in melanoma. For the study at large: First-line arms were nivolumab then ipilimumab, or the reverse, randomized 1:1. After nivolumab or ipilimumab alone, about 20 patients had week-13 rebiopsies. Study observations and caveats: Clinical benefit was about 30 times likelier when tumor T-cell fraction and clonality increased.

Treatment specified: randomized to nivolumab then ipilimumab (arm A) or the reverse (arm B). Clones were sequenced by immunoSEQ multiplex PCR, and TCRdb holds only the in-frame ones, with some missing. This table has approximately 6,000 clones, 20% to 30% appearing once. Note on this clone: Antigen: not known.

Losses at the gene ends were 3 bases for V and 2 bases for J; bases not matched to a gene: 8. There are 19 residues in the CDR3. In germline, CDR1 is LNHNV, CDR2 YYDKDF (reference sequence). Sample: tumor tissue (inferred from file names), taken from a patient given nivolumab and ipilimumab in sequence. The chain uses TRBV15 and TRBJ2-3, with 16 bases that match TRBD2. The receptor was derived from a human donor with melanoma. This chain's CDR3 is CATSRGLAGGTGVTDTQYF. The CDR3 DNA sequence: TGTGCCACCAGCAGGGGACTAGCGGGAGGGACAGGGGTCACAGATACGCAGTATTTT.